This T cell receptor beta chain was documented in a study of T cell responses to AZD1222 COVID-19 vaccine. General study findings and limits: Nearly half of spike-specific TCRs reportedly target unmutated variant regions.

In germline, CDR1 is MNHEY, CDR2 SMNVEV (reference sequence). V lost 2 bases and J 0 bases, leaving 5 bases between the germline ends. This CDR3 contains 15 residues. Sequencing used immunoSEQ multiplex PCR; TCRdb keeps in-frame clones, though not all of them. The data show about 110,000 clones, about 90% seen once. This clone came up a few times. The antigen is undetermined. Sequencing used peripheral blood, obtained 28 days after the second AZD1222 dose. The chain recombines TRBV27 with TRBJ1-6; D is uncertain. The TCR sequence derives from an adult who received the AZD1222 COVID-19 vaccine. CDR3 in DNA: TGTGCCAGCAGTTTAACGAGCTCCTATAATTCACCCCTCCACTTT. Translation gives CASSLTSSYNSPLHF.